The T cell receptor (beta chain) described here comes from a study of read filtering for tumor transcriptome and immune sequencing. This library used approximately 0.4 ug RNA and molecular barcoded adaptors spanning alpha/delta and beta/gamma chains. MiXCR, applied by TCRdb to the reads, yields one record per CDR3 protein. This sample has roughly 82,000 distinct CDR3 sequences, with around 12% found just once. The CDR3 spans 15 residues. J gave up 3 bases and V 3 bases, and 4 bases lay outside the gene matches. Per germline, CDR1 MGHRA and CDR2 YSYEKL. Sequences were obtained from a population of CD138-negative cells sorted from bone marrow. This clonotype was obtained from a donor at least 40 years old with multiple myeloma. The chain carries TRBV4-1 and TRBJ2-2; TRBD1 matches 7 bases. CDR3: CASSQWDRDTGELFF. CDR3 bases: TGCGCCAGCAGCCAGTGGGACAGAGACACCGGGGAGCTGTTTTTT.